Listed below are T cell receptor beta chains from one sample, sequenced in a study of cytomegalovirus exposure and HLA in healthy donors. The protocol was immunoSEQ multiplex PCR, while the TCRdb copy is restricted to in-frame clones and leaves out a portion. This sample has 150,000 to 200,000 clones; approximately 70% occur once, and the top ten carry 1.5% to 2%. The sequencing sample was made of PBMCs. Receptors were obtained from a woman aged 25 to 39 in good health and CMV-seronegative. CDR3s include the opening cysteine and the closing phenylalanine or tryptophan. D genes are given only for firm matches. Clone sizes are given selectively: once, few, many, or a class where the clone is expanded.

. TRBD2 TRBJ2-7 TRBV27 TGTGCCAGCACCCCGGGAGGGGCCTACGAGCAGCACTTC CASTPGGAYEQHF
. . TRBJ1-2 TRBV5-6 TGTGCCAGCAGCTTGGGTTCTTCTGTTTATGGCTACACCTTC CASSLGSSVYGYTF
. . TRBJ2-2 TRBV7-3 TGTGCCAGCAGCTTAGCCGGGGCCGGGGAGCTGTTTTTT CASSLAGAGELFF
. . TRBJ2-7 TRBV5-8 TGTGCCAGCAGCTTGGGGGGCGGCTACGAGCAGTACTTC CASSLGGGYEQYF
. TRBD2 TRBJ2-1 TRBV29-1 TGCAGCGTGAGGACTAGGTTGATCTCCTACAATGAGCAGTTCTTC CSVRTRLISYNEQFF
. . TRBJ1-5 TRBV5-1 TGCGCCAGCAGCTTGGATGGGGAGTATCAGCCCCAGCATTTT CASSLDGEYQPQHF
. TRBD2 TRBJ2-1 TRBV7-9 TGTGCCAGCAGCTTAGGTCTTAGCGGGAGCTACAATGAGCAGTTCTTC CASSLGLSGSYNEQFF
. TRBD1 TRBJ2-5 TRBV19 TGTGCCAGTAGGGGCGCAACAGGGGGCTTGTTTGAGACCCAGTACTTC CASRGATGGLFETQYF
few . TRBJ2-7 TRBV27 TGTGCCAGCAGTTTGTTTCAGGGACACTACGAGCAGTACTTC CASSLFQGHYEQYF
. TRBD1 TRBJ1-4 TRBV11-2 TGTGCCAGCAGCGCAATAGCCGGGACAGGGTCGAATGAAAAACTGTTTTTT CASSAIAGTGSNEKLFF
. TRBD1 TRBJ1-2 TRBV5-1 TGCGCCAGCAGCTCCGGGACAGGGGATGGCTACACCTTC CASSSGTGDGYTF
. . TRBJ2-7 TRBV7-8 TGTGCCAGCAGCTTAAATCCCGGTATCACCTCGGGCTACGAGCAGTACTTC CASSLNPGITSGYEQYF
. . TRBJ2-7 TRBV7-3 TGTGCCAGCAGCTTGGTACAGGCCACCTACGAGCAGTACTTC CASSLVQATYEQYF
. TRBD1 TRBJ1-2 TRBV30 TGTGCCTGGACCGGGACAGGGGGCAACTATGGCTACACCTTC CAWTGTGGNYGYTF
once . TRBJ2-1 TRBV30 TGTGCCTGGAGAGGCGGTTCCTACAATGAGCAGTTCTTC CAWRGGSYNEQFF
. . TRBJ2-5 TRBV30 TGTGCCTGGAGTGTTGTGGGGCGTGGGGACCAGTACTTC CAWSVVGRGDQYF
. TRBD1 TRBJ1-2 TRBV6-4 TGTGCCAGCAGTCGACAGGGTACCTATGGCTACACCTTC CASSRQGTYGYTF
. . TRBJ1-1 TRBV5-1 TGCGCCAGCAGCTTGGCGCGGGGGAACACTGAAGCTTTCTTT CASSLARGNTEAFF
. TRBD2 TRBJ2-5 TRBV7-9 TGTGCCAGCAGCGTCTCGGGGGGTGGGGAGACCCAGTACTTC CASSVSGGGETQYF
. . TRBJ2-2 TRBV7-2 TGTGCCAGCAGCTTAGGTCGTAGTACGACCGGGGAGCTGTTTTTT CASSLGRSTTGELFF
. . TRBJ2-7 TRBV7-9 TGTGCCAGCAGCTTAGACGTCAACCCCTACGAGCAGTACTTC CASSLDVNPYEQYF
. . TRBJ2-1 TRBV2 TGTGCCAGCAGTGATCCGTCGCGGAGGGGGCCCTACAATGAGCAGTTCTTC CASSDPSRRGPYNEQFF
. TRBD1 TRBJ1-1 TRBV13 TGTGCCAGCAGCCCGACCGGGACAGGGGGTGGCACTGAAGCTTTCTTT CASSPTGTGGGTEAFF
. TRBD2 TRBJ2-7 TRBV27 TGTGCCAGCAGTTCGGGACTAGCGCCCTACGAGCAGTACTTC CASSSGLAPYEQYF
. . TRBJ1-6 TRBV25-1 TGTGCCAGCAAAGCAATCGAGGCTTCACCCCTCCACTTT CASKAIEASPLHF
. . TRBJ2-1 TRBV11-1 TGTGCCAGCACCCGAGCCGGGATGTCCTACAATGAGCAGTTCTTC CASTRAGMSYNEQFF
. TRBD1 TRBJ1-2 TRBV7-9 TGTGCCAGCAGCCGAGGGGGCCCGACTTCTGCGAGGTATGGCTACACCTTC CASSRGGPTSARYGYTF
once . TRBJ1-1 TRBV5-5 TGTGCCAGCAGTCTTCAACAGGGAAGGAACACTGAAGCTTTCTTT CASSLQQGRNTEAFF
. TRBD2 TRBJ2-2 TRBV7-7 TGTGCTAGCAGCTCACGCAGGGAGGGCACCGGGGAGCTGTTTTTT CASSSRREGTGELFF
. . TRBJ1-1 TRBV4-1 TGCGCCAGCAGCCAAGCACCAGGCACTGAAGCTTTCTTT CASSQAPGTEAFF
. TRBD2 TRBJ2-1 TRBV7-9 TGTGCCAGCAGCCCGCGGGAGGGTGTATATGAGCAGTTCTTC CASSPREGVYEQFF
. . TRBJ2-1 TRBV11-1 TGTGCCAGCAGCTCCTTCTATGAGCAGTTCTTC CASSSFYEQFF